The 26 T cell receptor beta chains given below trace back to one sample, sequenced in a study of cytomegalovirus exposure and HLA in healthy donors. PCR employed 60 Vbeta and 13 Jbeta primers. Method: immunoSEQ multiplex PCR; TCRdb's copy keeps in-frame clones and lacks some. The sample has around 100,000 clones; less than 80% are singletons. The sequenced sample was PBMCs. These TCRs come from a woman aged 40-49 years in good health and CMV-seronegative.

The gene calls are TRBV5-4 and TRBJ2-5, with TRBD2 matching over 7 bases. Germline CDR1 and CDR2: SGHNT and YYREEE (reference sequence). The CDR3 loop spans 14 amino acids. V dropped 3 bases and J dropped 1; count of bases not matched to a gene: 3. The CDR3 spells CASSSSGSQETQYF. The CDR3 bases are TGTGCCAGCAGCTCTAGCGGTTCCCAAGAGACCCAGTACTTC.

The chain uses TRBV28 and TRBJ1-4; 9 bases fit TRBD1. Germline CDR1 is MDHEN and CDR2 is SYDVKM. Germline trimming cut 5 bases from V and 3 bases from J; bases unmatched to any gene: 4. The CDR3 loop spans 15 amino acids. The chain's CDR3 is CASSKQGAANEKLFF. CDR3 bases: TGTGCCAGCAGTAAACAGGGGGCGGCTAATGAAAAACTGTTTTTT.

The CDR3 is CASSQALAGYNEQFF. The CDR3 DNA reads as TGTGCCAGCAGCCAAGCGCTAGCGGGATACAATGAGCAGTTCTTC. The V call is TRBV14, the J call TRBJ2-1; 9 nucleotides align to TRBD2. CDR3 length: 15 residues. Germline V gives CDR1 SGHDN, CDR2 FVKESK. The V segment lost 1 base and the J segment 4 bases; nucleotides outside the gene matches: 2.

This chain joins TRBV7-2 and TRBJ1-2; D unresolved. Germline CDR1 SGHTA, CDR2 FQGNSA. This CDR3 region has 12 residues. Trimming pared 6 bases from V and 6 bases from J, leaving 11 bases between. The CDR3 here is CASSYGSNGYTF. CDR3 DNA sequence: TGTGCCAGCAGTTACGGGTCGAATGGCTACACCTTC.

The chain has TRBV9 and TRBJ2-3; 13 bases fit TRBD2. With V trimmed by 1 base and J by 4 bases, 6 bases remained unmatched. The CDR3 length is 17 residues. The V gene's germline CDR1 is SGDLS and CDR2 YYNGEE. This CDR3 reads CASSVREGLAGADTQYF. The CDR3 nucleotides read TGTGCCAGCAGCGTACGAGAAGGACTAGCGGGAGCAGATACGCAGTATTTT.

This chain links TRBV28 with TRBJ2-5; possible D gene TRBD2, 5 bases. Germline V gene data show CDR1 as MDHEN and CDR2 as SYDVKM. The CDR3 contains 14 residues. V was trimmed by 10 bases and J by 1 base, leaving 16 bases between them. The DNA of the CDR3 is TGTGCCAACTCCCCCTCCCGGGGCCAAGAGACCCAGTACTTC. This translates into CANSPSRGQETQYF.

The CDR3 is CASSLALATGLEQFF. The DNA of the CDR3 is TGTGCCAGCAGCTTAGCGCTCGCGACAGGGTTGGAGCAGTTCTTC. The chain links TRBV7-9 to TRBJ2-1; 7 nucleotides match TRBD1. Germline CDR1 SEHNR, CDR2 FQNEAQ (reference sequence). The junction had 9 bases not matched to a gene; V was cut back by 0 bases and J by 10 bases. CDR3 length: 15 residues.

The table lists this clone with a count of one. The chain employs TRBV13 and TRBJ2-5; 9 positions match TRBD2. With the DNA end fitting TRBJ2-7 better, the J assignment may be wrong. The CDR3 extends over 15 amino acids. Looked up from germline, CDR1 is PRHDT and CDR2 is FYEKMQ (reference sequence). The CDR3 protein is CASSGVGLAGYEQYF. Here the CDR3 DNA reads TGTGCCAGCAGCGGGGTGGGGCTAGCGGGATACGAGCAGTACTTC.

Regarding this clone: Other DNA sequences in the sample encode the same CDR3. V is TRBV5-1 and J is TRBJ1-1; possibly TRBD1 for D (5 bases). The CDR3 runs 15 residues. CDR1 SGHRS and CDR2 YFSETQ come from the germline V gene. V lost 0 bases and J 1 base, leaving 10 bases between the germline ends. The CDR3 reads CASSLGGRKNTEAFF. The CDR3 DNA reads as TGCGCCAGCAGCTTGGGGGGCAGGAAGAACACTGAAGCTTTCTTT.

CDR3 amino acids: CASSPCAGREQYF. The CDR3, as DNA: TGTGCCAGCAGCCCCTGTGCGGGTAGGGAGCAGTACTTC. The J gene is TRBJ2-5, the V gene TRBV21-1; no check of the table's D call, TRBD2, against the DNA was made. TRBV21-1 is described as a pseudogene. The CDR3 is made up of 13 amino acids.

This clone was observed a few times. The junction shows a germline mismatch at one end, possibly a read error. CDR3 sequence reads: CSVLDRVNTEAFF. In DNA form, the CDR3 reads TGCAGCGTACTGGACAGGGTGAATACTGAAGCTTTCTTT. The chain recombines TRBV29-1 with TRBJ1-1; 8 nucleotides match TRBD1. Germline V CDR1 and CDR2: SQVTM, ANQGSEA. CDR3 length: 13 residues.

V gene TRBV9 combines with J gene TRBJ1-6; a weak D match, TRBD1 (6 bases). Between the trimmed V and J ends, which lost 3 bases and 7 bases, there was a span of 14 bases. Germline assignment: CDR1 SGDLS and CDR2 YYNGEE. There are 15 residues in the CDR3. Here the CDR3 reads CASSALPDRNSPLHF. In nucleotides, the CDR3 is TGTGCCAGCAGCGCCCTCCCTGACAGGAATTCACCCCTCCACTTT.

The chain carries TRBV10-1 and TRBJ2-3; TRBD2 matches 11 bases. J was trimmed by 4 bases and V by 4 bases; bases with no gene match: 7. Germline V gene lookup returns CDR1 WNHNN and CDR2 SYGVQD (reference sequence). The CDR3 spans 16 residues. Here the CDR3 DNA reads TGCGCCAGCAGTGGTCCCACTAGCGGGAGCCCAGATACGCAGTATTTT. The encoded protein is CASSGPTSGSPDTQYF.

This rearrangement joins TRBV2 to TRBJ2-1, with 10 bases matching TRBD2. V dropped 2 bases and J dropped 6; count of bases not matched to a gene: 4. Looked up from germline, CDR1 is SNHLY and CDR2 is FYNNEI. The CDR3 loop spans 15 amino acids. CDR3 amino acids: CASSELAGEVNEQFF. CDR3 nucleotide sequence: TGTGCCAGCAGTGAACTAGCGGGAGAGGTCAATGAGCAGTTCTTC. Variable domain in full (rest from reference TRBV2 and TRBJ2-1): EPEVTQTPSHQVTQMGQEVILRCVPISNHLYFYWYRQILGQKVEFLVSFYNNEISEKSEIFDDQFSVERPDGSNFTLKIRSTKLEDSAMYFCASSELAGEVNEQFFGPGTRLTVL.

The chain carries TRBV27 and TRBJ2-1; TRBD2 agrees at 10 bases. CDR1 is MNHEY, CDR2 SMNVEV, per germline (reference sequence). With 8 bases clipped from V and 10 bases from J, the junction kept 8 bases outside the gene matches. The CDR3 runs to 13 residues. CDR3 sequence: CASVAGGQGEQFF. CDR3 DNA sequence: TGTGCCAGCGTAGCGGGGGGCCAGGGGGAGCAGTTCTTC.

The V gene is TRBV29-1, the J gene TRBJ2-1; unclear D gene. The V end was cut by 7 bases, the J end by 7 bases, with 11 bases between. The CDR3 extends over 11 amino acids. Germline V lookup: CDR1 SQVTM, CDR2 ANQGSEA. CDR3 DNA sequence: TGCAGCGGGAGTCGCGGTAATGAGCAGTTCTTC. It specifies CSGSRGNEQFF.

The chain uses TRBV6-6 and TRBJ2-7, with 7 bases fitting TRBD1. This CDR3 comprises 15 residues. Germline V CDR1 and CDR2: MNHNY, SVGAGI (reference sequence). With V trimmed by 4 bases and J by 6 bases, 12 bases remained unmatched. The CDR3 bases are TGTGCCAGCAGTTGGGACAGCTATCCTCCTAGCGAGCAGTACTTC. This encodes CASSWDSYPPSEQYF.

This clone showed up just once. The rearrangement uses TRBV9 and TRBJ2-7; D is ambiguous. The V end was cut by 0 bases, the J end by 2 bases, with 9 bases between. CDR1 and CDR2 from the germline V gene are SGDLS and YYNGEE. This CDR3 has 14 amino acids. CDR3 loop: CASSVGHTTYEQYF. The CDR3 DNA follows: TGTGCCAGCAGCGTAGGTCACACCACCTACGAGCAGTACTTC.

V gene TRBV14 combines with J gene TRBJ2-5; possibly TRBD2 for D (6 bases). Per germline, CDR1 SGHDN and CDR2 FVKESK. V was shortened by 2 bases and J by 2 bases, with 12 bases between the two germline ends. This CDR3 comprises 15 residues. In DNA form, the CDR3 reads TGTGCCAGCAGCCAAATCCTCAGCGGGCAAGAGACCCAGTACTTC. Translation: CASSQILSGQETQYF.

The chain uses TRBV21-1 and TRBJ1-2; the table's D call TRBD1 went unverified against the DNA. TRBV21-1 is listed as a pseudogene. The CDR3 loop spans 13 amino acids. Written as DNA, the CDR3 is TGTGCCAGCACCCGGGACAGGGGAGGTGGCTACACCTTC. It is translated as CASTRDRGGGYTF.

This chain joins TRBV15 and TRBJ2-2; 7 bases line up with TRBD2. This CDR3 contains 16 residues. Germline loops: CDR1 LNHNV, CDR2 YYDKDF (reference sequence). V was pared by 4 bases and J by 1 base, with 6 bases of the junction left unmatched. CDR3 sequence (DNA): TGTGCCACCAGCACAGGGACTACGTGGAACACCGGGGAGCTGTTTTTT. It encodes CATSTGTTWNTGELFF. Complete variable domain (other parts from reference TRBV15 and TRBJ2-2): DAMVIQNPRYQVTQFGKPVTLSCSQTLNHNVMYWYQQKSSQAPKLLFHYYDKDFNNEADTPDNFQSRRPNTSFCFLDIRSPGLGDTAMYLCATSTGTTWNTGELFFGEGSRLTVL.

This clone was picked up one time. CDR3 sequence reads: CASSPPTGRGGETQYF. CDR3 coding DNA: TGTGCCAGCTCACCACCTACCGGGAGAGGAGGAGAGACCCAGTACTTC. The chain employs TRBV18 and TRBJ2-5, with D tentatively TRBD2 (6 bases). Trimming cost V 0 bases and J 4 bases, with 15 bases left between them. Germline lookup yields CDR1 KGHSH and CDR2 LQKENI. The CDR3 contains 16 residues.

The genes are TRBV10-3 and TRBJ1-6, with 8 bases matching TRBD1. V dropped 8 bases and J dropped 7; count of bases not matched to a gene: 7. This CDR3 region has 14 residues. CDR1 and CDR2 from the germline V gene are ENHRY and SYGVKD. The CDR3 DNA follows: TGTGCCATCGGGGCGGGACAGGCCAATTCACCCCTCCACTTT. It yields the protein CAIGAGQANSPLHF.

The CDR3 reads CASSDNRDRANQPQHF. For the CDR3, the DNA is TGTGCCAGCAGTGACAACCGGGACAGGGCCAATCAGCCCCAGCATTTT. The rearrangement joins TRBV6-1 to TRBJ1-5; 9 positions agree with TRBD1. Trimming took 3 bases from V and 3 from J; bases not matched to a gene: 6. The CDR3 loop spans 16 amino acids. Germline CDR1 and CDR2: MNHNS and SASEGT.

The chain has TRBV5-1 and TRBJ1-1; possible D gene TRBD1, 6 bases. This CDR3 is 15 amino acids long. V was pared by 1 base and J by 2 bases, with 12 bases between. Germline assignment: CDR1 SGHRS and CDR2 YFSETQ. This CDR3 is CASSLMPGENTEAFF. For the CDR3, the DNA is TGCGCCAGCAGCTTGATGCCAGGGGAAAACACTGAAGCTTTCTTT.

J is TRBJ2-6 and V is TRBV19; D might be TRBD2 (5 bases). The germline CDR1 and CDR2 sequences are LNHDA and SQIVND (reference sequence). The CDR3 covers 15 residues. Deletions cut 3 bases from V and 2 bases from J, with 8 bases between. CDR3 nucleotides: TGTGCCAGTAGTATCTCCGGGGCTGGGGCCAACGTCCTGACTTTC. Translation: CASSISGAGANVLTF.